One sample yielded the 6 T cell receptor beta chains listed below, sequenced in a study of blood T cell repertoires in COVID-19. Sequenced by immunoSEQ multiplex PCR; TCRdb stores in-frame clones only, minus some. The sample records 350,000 to 450,000 clones, around nine tenths being singletons. What was sequenced was peripheral blood. The receptors shown here come from a woman aged 60-70 years with COVID-19, enrolled during active disease.

The chain employs TRBV30 and TRBJ1-2; TRBD1 is a possible D gene (5 bases). The CDR3 totals 12 residues. Germline V gene data show CDR1 as GTSNPN and CDR2 as SVGIG (reference sequence). V dropped 5 bases and J dropped 6 bases, with 13 bases sitting between them. Here the CDR3 reads CAWLGPIDGYTF. The CDR3, as DNA: TGTGCCTGGTTGGGGCCCATCGATGGCTACACCTTC.

The rearrangement uses TRBV5-6 and TRBJ2-1; D gene unclear. The CDR3 is made up of 16 amino acids. Germline assignment: CDR1 SGHDT and CDR2 YYEEEE. The V end lost 4 bases, the J end lost 0 bases, and 14 bases lay between the germline ends. The DNA for the CDR3 is TGTGCCAGCAGCCACTCAGCGTATTTCTCCTACAATGAGCAGTTCTTC. It codes for CASSHSAYFSYNEQFF.

The gene calls are TRBV13 and TRBJ2-1; tentatively, D is TRBD1 (6 bases). CDR3 length: 14 amino acids. With 5 bases removed from V and 7 bases from J, the gap between germline ends came to 15 bases. Germline V gene sequence: CDR1 PRHDT, CDR2 FYEKMQ (reference sequence). This CDR3 reads CASSLRGGGNEQFF. CDR3 sequence (DNA): TGTGCCAGCAGCCTCAGGGGCGGAGGAAATGAGCAGTTCTTC.

The J gene is TRBJ2-7, the V gene TRBV19; TRBD1 is a possible D gene (6 bases). Germline V gene data show CDR1 as LNHDA and CDR2 as SQIVND (reference sequence). The CDR3 spans 15 residues. V lost 2 bases and J lost 2, with 13 bases in between. Written as DNA, the CDR3 is TGTGCCAGTAGTATATGGGGGCCACGTCCCTACGAGCAGTACTTC. Translated, it gives CASSIWGPRPYEQYF.

This clone was observed a few times. The chain carries TRBV5-1 and TRBJ2-7; the D gene is possibly TRBD2 (7 bases). CDR1 and CDR2 (germline): SGHRS, YFSETQ. V lost 3 bases to trimming and J lost 1 base, with 17 bases between them. The CDR3 has 16 residues. CDR3 sequence reads: CASSSLIGGTSYEQYF. The DNA for the CDR3 is TGCGCCAGCAGCTCCCTTATCGGGGGGACATCCTACGAGCAGTACTTC.

This clone has a count of ten or more. The rearrangement joins TRBV7-2 to TRBJ2-7; TRBD2 aligns across 8 bases. There are 15 residues in the CDR3. V dropped 5 bases and J dropped 3; count of bases not matched to a gene: 9. Germline values: CDR1 SGHTA, CDR2 FQGNSA. As DNA, the CDR3 is TGTGCCAGCAGCCTGAGCGGGGGATATTTCTACGAGCAGTACTTC. Protein: CASSLSGGYFYEQYF.